This TCR beta chain was captured by sequencing in a study of T cell responses to AZD1222 COVID-19 vaccine (dated by TCRdb to 2020 to 2022). Study-level background: AZD1222 recipients with second doses at about 4 weeks or about 12 weeks were pooled, because spike-specific TCR depth and breadth did not differ between schedules. A total of over 230 trial participants underwent TCR sequencing, of whom more than 200 had received two doses of AZD1222 and roughly 26 had received two doses of the MenACWY control vaccine. Enrollment into the trials was organized by age into subgroups of 18-55, 56-69 and 70-plus years, and those subgroups contained approximately 150, 30 and 60 TCR-sequenced participants, respectively. Results the study describes overall, beyond this receptor: Reportedly, close to half of the unique spike-specific TCRs recognized epitopes lying outside the regions that are mutated in the B.1.351 and B.1.1.7 variants. Conclusions about previously exposed vaccinees are limited because only six or seven AZD1222 recipients were SARS-CoV-2 seropositive at baseline. Most participants were white British and females outnumbered males, and the authors suggested that clonal diversity may have been underestimated. The 56-69-year group was small, and its depth increase did not reach significance, likely because of low power. Spike-specific TCR breadth and depth rose significantly after two AZD1222 doses compared with day 0 and with MenACWY recipients. No day 14 peak-response samples were available, so repertoires were characterized only after the peak T cell response. The vaccine-associated CD4 TCRs covered the entire spike protein, and the dominant responses fell in regions 160-218 and 743-854.

The time point label of this sample denotes: baseline before first vaccination. Vaccinee samples came from UK trials COV001 and COV002, including a single-blind randomized controlled phase 2/3 trial of AZD1222 (ChAdOx1 nCoV-19) in healthy adults. Trial participant PBMC samples were collected at day 0 and day 28 after the second dose for TCRbeta chain sequencing. Concerning this clone itself: What this receptor recognizes is not known. Base qualities are not provided; no much larger clone lies one nucleotide away.

The CDR3 regions of human TCRbeta chains were analyzed by immunosequencing. The original methods were these. TCRs in the repertoires were matched against a reference library of SARS-CoV-2-specific TCRs that had been generated with the MIRA antigen-specificity platform. Breadth was defined as the fraction of unique TCRs that were SARS-CoV-2-associated, and depth was defined as the fraction of total T cells that were SARS-CoV-2-associated. Each spike-specific TCR was assigned to its reactive spike region and to a CD4 or CD8 class using the MIRA data. Log10-transformed breadth and depth values were compared by one-way ANOVA with Sidak's multiple comparisons tests. Entries here come from immuneACCESS through TCRdb and include only in-frame sequences with V and J called. Some clones fail to appear in such tables; in the studies checked, an unresolved V gene covers under half of the shortfall, and the cause of the remainder is unknown. V and J calls plus clone size are reproduced from that table; the DNA served to infer D and trimming. The table for this sample lists about 110,000 clones; 80% to 95% of them were counted only once. The top ten hold 7.8% of the sample.

The receptor was derived from an adult in good health. The sequenced sample was peripheral blood, obtained on day 0 of AZD1222 vaccination.

CDR3 region: CASSLGTTNTEAFF. DNA sequence: TGCGCCAGCAGCCTCGGGACAACGAACACTGAAGCTTTCTTT. This sequence uses TRBV4-1 and TRBJ1-1, with TRBD1 tentatively as D gene (6 bases match). V is cut by 4 bases and J by 1 base, and the space between the germline ends is 10 bases. The germline V gene gives CDR1 as MGHRA and CDR2 as YSYEKL. Measured from the cysteine to the phenylalanine, the CDR3 is 14 residues long. The entry retains the CDR3 DNA only, 42 bases that are in frame from base 1.